This T cell receptor (beta chain) was observed in a study of regulatory T cells in long-lasting Graves disease. Findings and limits, study-wide: There was favoring of TRBV28, TRBJ1-2 and TRBJ2-5 in persistent disease. The small sample size may have reduced accuracy. The persistent group shared around 2,700 public clonotypes, more than the 966 shared by new patients. Thyroid tissue was not studied; only peripheral blood was.

The CDR3 consists of 15 residues. Per germline, CDR1 LNHNV and CDR2 YYDKDF (reference sequence). Researchers made TCR beta libraries by using iRepertoire HTBI primers and running Arm-PCR on CDR3 regions. In TCRdb, the multiplex PCR reads were re-called with MiXCR into one record per CDR3 protein. The sample includes fewer than 350,000 distinct CDR3 sequences, 18% of them seen just once. Stated time point: newly diagnosed GD, antithyroid drugs for less than 3 months. PBMCs provided the RNA from which the TCR library was made. This clonotype was detected a few times. Its antigen is not identified. A much larger clone lies one base from this, so it may be a read error.

This chain uses TRBV15 with TRBJ2-3; D is unresolved. This clonotype was sampled from a female donor with Graves disease. The sample was peripheral blood mononuclear cells (PBMCs), taken at new diagnosis, from a patient treated with antithyroid drugs. The CDR3 loop reads CATSGDPSSTDTQYF. The CDR3 bases are TGTGCCACCAGCGGAGACCCCTCTAGCACAGATACGCAGTATTTT.